This TCR beta chain came from a study of blood T cell repertoires in COVID-19. Study context: Acute and convalescent COVID-19 samples came from the United States, Italy and Spain. T cells, B-cell-depleted T cells, or PBMCs supplied cDNA or gDNA.

In the original workflow: Scientists estimated how many nucleated cells there were by amplifying reference gene primers. The repertoire was sequenced with immunoSEQ multiplex PCR; TCRdb's copy has only in-frame clones and lacks some. Clonal size and the V and J genes are those of that table, whereas D and trimming came from the DNA. The data contain 300,000 to 400,000 clones, 91% of them singletons. In germline, CDR1 is ENHRY, CDR2 SYGVKD. This CDR3 spans 13 amino acids. Trimming left V 3 bases short and J 4 bases short, with 10 bases between. The sample was peripheral blood. This rearrangement joins TRBV10-3 to TRBJ2-7; D ambiguous. The clonotype comes from a woman aged 18-29 years who had recovered from COVID-19. CDR3 residues: CAISDGQAYEQYV. The DNA of the CDR3 is TGTGCCATCAGTGACGGCCAGGCGTACGAGCAGTACGTC.